Included here is one T cell receptor beta chain sequence, with context. Its antigen is not known. V lost 5 bases, J lost 0 bases, and 11 bases lay in between. From germline, CDR1 is PRHDT and CDR2 FYEKMQ (reference sequence). The CDR3 length is 15 residues. Sequencing used immunoSEQ v3.0 at survey level. The protocol was immunoSEQ multiplex PCR, while the TCRdb copy is restricted to in-frame clones and leaves out a portion. The table has 20,000 to 30,000 clones, 80% to 90% seen once. This entry is derived from a study of long-term antiretroviral therapy in people with HIV. Study as a whole: Specimens dating back about a decade before the 2015 immediate-ART recommendation are the oldest included.

It was in the United States that all participants with HIV were treated. General observations from the study: All time points showed a repertoire dominated by clones expanded before ART.

This TCR was recovered from a man aged 18 to 30 with HIV. This chain connects TRBV13 to TRBJ2-1; D not resolved. The material was unsorted PBMCs, obtained 3 years after starting antiretroviral therapy. The CDR3 loop is CASSLPLSSYNEQFF. The CDR3 nucleotides read TGTGCCAGCAGCCTCCCTCTTAGCTCCTACAATGAGCAGTTCTTC. The full variable domain, its missing parts supplied by reference TRBV13 and TRBJ2-1, is AAGVIQSPRHLIKEKRETATLKCYPIPRHDTVYWYQQGPGQDPQFLISFYEKMQSDKGSIPDRFSAQQFSDYHSELNMSSLELGDSALYFCASSLPLSSYNEQFFGPGTRLTVL.